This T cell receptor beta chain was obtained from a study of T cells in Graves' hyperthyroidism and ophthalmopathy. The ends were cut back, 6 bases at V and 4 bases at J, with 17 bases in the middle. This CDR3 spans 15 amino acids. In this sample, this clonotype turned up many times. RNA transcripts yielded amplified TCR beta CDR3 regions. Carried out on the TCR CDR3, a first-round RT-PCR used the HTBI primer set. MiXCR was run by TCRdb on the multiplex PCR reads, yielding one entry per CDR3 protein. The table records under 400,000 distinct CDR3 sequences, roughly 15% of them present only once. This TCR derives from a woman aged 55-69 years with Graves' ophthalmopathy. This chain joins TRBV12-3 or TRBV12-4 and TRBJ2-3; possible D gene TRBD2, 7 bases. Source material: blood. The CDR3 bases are TGTGCCAGCAGCCGAGGGGGAGGGAGCGCAGATACGCAGTATTTT. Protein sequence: CASSRGGGSADTQYF.